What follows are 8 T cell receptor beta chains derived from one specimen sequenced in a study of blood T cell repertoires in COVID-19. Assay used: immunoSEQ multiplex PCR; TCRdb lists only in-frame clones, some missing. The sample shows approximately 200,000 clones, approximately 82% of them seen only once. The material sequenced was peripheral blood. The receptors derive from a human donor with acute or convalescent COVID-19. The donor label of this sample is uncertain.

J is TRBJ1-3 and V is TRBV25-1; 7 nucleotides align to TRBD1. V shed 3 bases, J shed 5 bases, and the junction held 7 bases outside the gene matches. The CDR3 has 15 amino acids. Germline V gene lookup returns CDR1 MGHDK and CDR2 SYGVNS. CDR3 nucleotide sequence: TGTGCCAGCAGTGATCCCCGGACAGGAAGAAACACCATATATTTT. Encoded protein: CASSDPRTGRNTIYF.

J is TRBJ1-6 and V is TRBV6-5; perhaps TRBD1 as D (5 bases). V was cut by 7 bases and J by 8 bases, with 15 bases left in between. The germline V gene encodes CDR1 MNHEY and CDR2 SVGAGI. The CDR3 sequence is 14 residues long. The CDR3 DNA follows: TGTGCCAGCACCCGGGGGAGTAAGGATTCACCCCTCCACTTT. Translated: CASTRGSKDSPLHF.

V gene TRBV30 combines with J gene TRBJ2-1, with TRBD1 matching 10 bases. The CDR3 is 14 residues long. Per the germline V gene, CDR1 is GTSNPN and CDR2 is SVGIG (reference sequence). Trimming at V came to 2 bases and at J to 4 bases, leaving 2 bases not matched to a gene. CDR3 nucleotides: TGTGCCTGGAGTACGGACAGGGGGTACAATGAGCAGTTCTTC. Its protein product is CAWSTDRGYNEQFF.

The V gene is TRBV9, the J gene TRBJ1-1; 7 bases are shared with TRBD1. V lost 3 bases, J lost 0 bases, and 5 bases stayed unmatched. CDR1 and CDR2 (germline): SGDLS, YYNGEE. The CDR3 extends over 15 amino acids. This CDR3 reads CASSAMGQLNTEAFF. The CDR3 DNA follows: TGTGCCAGCAGCGCAATGGGACAGTTGAACACTGAAGCTTTCTTT.

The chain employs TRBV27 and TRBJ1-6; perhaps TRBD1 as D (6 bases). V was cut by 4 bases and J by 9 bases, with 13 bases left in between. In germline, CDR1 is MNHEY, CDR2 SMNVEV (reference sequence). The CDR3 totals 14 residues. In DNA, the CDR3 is TGTGCCAGCAGTTCCCGGGGGGCGAGTTCACCCCTCCACTTT. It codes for CASSSRGASSPLHF.

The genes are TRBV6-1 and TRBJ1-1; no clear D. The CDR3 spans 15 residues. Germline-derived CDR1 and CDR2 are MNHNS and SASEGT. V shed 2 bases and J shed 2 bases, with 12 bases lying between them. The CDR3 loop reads CASSERRQINTEAFF. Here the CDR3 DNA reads TGTGCCAGCAGTGAACGGCGGCAGATTAACACTGAAGCTTTCTTT.

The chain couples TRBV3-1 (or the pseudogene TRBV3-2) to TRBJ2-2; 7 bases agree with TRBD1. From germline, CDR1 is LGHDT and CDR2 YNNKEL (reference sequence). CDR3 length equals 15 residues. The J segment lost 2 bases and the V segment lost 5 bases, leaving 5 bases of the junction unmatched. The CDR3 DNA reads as TGTGCCAGCAGCACCCGGACAGGAAACACCGGGGAGCTGTTTTTT. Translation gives CASSTRTGNTGELFF.

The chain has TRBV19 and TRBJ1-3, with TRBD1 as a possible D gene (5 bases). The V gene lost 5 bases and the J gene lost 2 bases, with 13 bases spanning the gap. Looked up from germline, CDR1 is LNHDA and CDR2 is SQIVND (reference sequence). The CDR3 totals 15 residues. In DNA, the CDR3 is TGTGCCAGTAGTTCCGCGACAGTACCTGGAAACACCATATATTTT. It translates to CASSSATVPGNTIYF.